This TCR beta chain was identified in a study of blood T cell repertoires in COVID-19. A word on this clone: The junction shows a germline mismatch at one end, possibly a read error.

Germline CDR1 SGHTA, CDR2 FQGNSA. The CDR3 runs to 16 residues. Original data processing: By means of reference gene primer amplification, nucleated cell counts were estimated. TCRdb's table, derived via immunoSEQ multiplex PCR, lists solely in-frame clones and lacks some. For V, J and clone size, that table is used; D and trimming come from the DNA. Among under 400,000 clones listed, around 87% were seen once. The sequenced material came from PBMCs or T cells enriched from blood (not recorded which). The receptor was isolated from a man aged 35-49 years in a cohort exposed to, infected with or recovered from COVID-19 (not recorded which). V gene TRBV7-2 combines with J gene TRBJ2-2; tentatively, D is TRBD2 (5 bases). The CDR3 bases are TGTGCCAGCAGCTTAGAAGGGTATGAGGGAACCGGGGAGTTGTTTTTT. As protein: CASSLEGYEGTGELFF.